The sequence of this T cell receptor (beta chain) was determined in a study of T-cell reconstitution after alpha-beta-depleted transplantation in children. Germline V gene data show CDR1 as KGHDR and CDR2 as SFDVKD. The length of the CDR3 is 13 residues. Trimming shortened V by 1 base and J by 5 bases, and 4 bases separated the two germline ends. Unique molecular identifiers tagged the TCRbeta library. MiXCR, applied by TCRdb to the PCR reads, yields one record per CDR3 protein. The sample contains 210,000 or so distinct CDR3 sequences, roughly a tenth of which appear only once. This chain links TRBV24-1 with TRBJ2-2; D unresolved. The source of this sequence is a human donor who donated a stem cell graft to a child with acute lymphoblastic leukemia. The sample in question was PBMCs from the stem cell graft donor, obtained from the stem cell graft. CDR3: CATSDFVTGELFF. CDR3 nucleotide sequence: TGTGCCACCAGTGATTTCGTGACCGGGGAGCTGTTTTTT.